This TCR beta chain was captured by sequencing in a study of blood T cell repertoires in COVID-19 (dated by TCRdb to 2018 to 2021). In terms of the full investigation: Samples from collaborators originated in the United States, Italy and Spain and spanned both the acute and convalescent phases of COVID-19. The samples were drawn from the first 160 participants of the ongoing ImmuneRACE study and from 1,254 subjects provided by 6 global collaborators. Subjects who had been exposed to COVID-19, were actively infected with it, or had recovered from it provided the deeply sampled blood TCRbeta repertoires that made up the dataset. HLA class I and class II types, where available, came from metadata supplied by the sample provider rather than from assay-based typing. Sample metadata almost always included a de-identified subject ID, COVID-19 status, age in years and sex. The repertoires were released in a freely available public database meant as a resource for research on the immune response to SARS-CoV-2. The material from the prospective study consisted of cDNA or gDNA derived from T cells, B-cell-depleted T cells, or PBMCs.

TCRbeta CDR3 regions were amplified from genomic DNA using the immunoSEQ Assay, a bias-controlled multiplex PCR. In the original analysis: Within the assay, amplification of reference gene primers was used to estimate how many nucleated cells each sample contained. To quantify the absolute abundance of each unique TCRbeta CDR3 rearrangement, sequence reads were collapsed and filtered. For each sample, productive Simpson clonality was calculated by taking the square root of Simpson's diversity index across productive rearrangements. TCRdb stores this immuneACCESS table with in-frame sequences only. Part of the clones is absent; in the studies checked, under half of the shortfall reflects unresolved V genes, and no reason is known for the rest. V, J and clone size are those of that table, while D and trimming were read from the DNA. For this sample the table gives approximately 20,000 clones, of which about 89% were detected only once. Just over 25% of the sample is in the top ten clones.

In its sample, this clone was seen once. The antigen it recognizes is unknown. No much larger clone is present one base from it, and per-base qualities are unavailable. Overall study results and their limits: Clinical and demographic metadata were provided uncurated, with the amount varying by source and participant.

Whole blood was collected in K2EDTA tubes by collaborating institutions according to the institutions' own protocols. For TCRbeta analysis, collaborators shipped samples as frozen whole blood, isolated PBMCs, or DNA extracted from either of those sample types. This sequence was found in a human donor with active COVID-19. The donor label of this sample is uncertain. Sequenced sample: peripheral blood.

The DNA is as follows: TGTGCCAGCAGCTGGGGACAGAACACTGAAGCTTTCTTT. This yields the protein CASSWGQNTEAFF. This chain is built from TRBV7-3 and TRBJ1-1; a tentative D match to TRBD1 spans 6 bases. V and J lose 4 bases and 1 base, and a span of 7 bases separates them. Looking up the germline V gene yields CDR1 SGHTA and CDR2 FQGTGA. Spanning cysteine to phenylalanine, the CDR3 consists of 13 amino acids. Only the CDR3 part of the read is kept: 39 bases, read in frame from the first base.